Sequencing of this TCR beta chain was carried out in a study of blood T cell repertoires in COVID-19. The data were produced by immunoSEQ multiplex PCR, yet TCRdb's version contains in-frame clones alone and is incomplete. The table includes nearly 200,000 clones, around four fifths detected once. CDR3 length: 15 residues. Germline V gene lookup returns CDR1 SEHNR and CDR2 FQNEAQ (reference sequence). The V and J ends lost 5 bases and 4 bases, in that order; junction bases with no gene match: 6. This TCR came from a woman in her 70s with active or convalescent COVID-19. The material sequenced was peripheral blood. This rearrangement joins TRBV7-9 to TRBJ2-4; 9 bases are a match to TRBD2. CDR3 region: CASSTTAGGKNIQYF. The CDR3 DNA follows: TGTGCCAGCAGCACAACAGCGGGAGGAAAAAACATTCAGTACTTC.